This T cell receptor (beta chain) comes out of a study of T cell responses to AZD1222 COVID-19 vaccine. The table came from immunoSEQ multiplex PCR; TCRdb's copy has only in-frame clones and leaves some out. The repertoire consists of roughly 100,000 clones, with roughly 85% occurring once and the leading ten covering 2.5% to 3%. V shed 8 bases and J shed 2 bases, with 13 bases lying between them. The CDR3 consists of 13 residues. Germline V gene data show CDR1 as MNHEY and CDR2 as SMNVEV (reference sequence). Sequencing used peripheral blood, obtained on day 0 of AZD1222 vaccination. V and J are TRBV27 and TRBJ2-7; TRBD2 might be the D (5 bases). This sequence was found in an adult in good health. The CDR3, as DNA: TGTGCCAGCCGGGATTTTAAAACCTACGAGCAGTACGTC. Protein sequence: CASRDFKTYEQYV.